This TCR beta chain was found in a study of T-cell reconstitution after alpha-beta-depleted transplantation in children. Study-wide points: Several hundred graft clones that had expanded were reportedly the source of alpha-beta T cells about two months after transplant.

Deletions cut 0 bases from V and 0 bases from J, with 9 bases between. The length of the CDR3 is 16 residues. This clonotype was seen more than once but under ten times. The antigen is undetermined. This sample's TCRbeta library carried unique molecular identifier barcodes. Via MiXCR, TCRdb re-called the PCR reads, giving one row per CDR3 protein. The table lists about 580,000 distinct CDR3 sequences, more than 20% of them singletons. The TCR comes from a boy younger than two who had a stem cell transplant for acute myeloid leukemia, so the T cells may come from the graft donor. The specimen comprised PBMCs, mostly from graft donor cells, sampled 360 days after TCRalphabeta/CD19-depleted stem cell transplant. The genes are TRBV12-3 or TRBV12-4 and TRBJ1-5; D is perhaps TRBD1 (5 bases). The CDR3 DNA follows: TGTGCCAGCAGTTTAGCGATGGGGGTTAGCAATCAGCCCCAGCATTTT. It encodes CASSLAMGVSNQPQHF.